The TCR beta chain described here comes from a study of T cell responses to AZD1222 COVID-19 vaccine. Study-wide results and caveats: It was only a handful of AZD1222 recipients who were seropositive at baseline. Spike-specific TCR depth and breadth grew after two AZD1222 doses. Females outnumbered males among donors, who were mostly white British; clonal diversity was possibly underestimated.

CDR1 LNHNV and CDR2 YYDKDF come from the germline V gene (reference sequence). This CDR3 comprises 14 residues. V lost 9 bases, J lost 4 bases, and 16 bases lay in between. On this clone: As yet, its antigen is unknown.

The repertoire was sequenced with immunoSEQ multiplex PCR; TCRdb's copy has only in-frame clones and lacks some. Of 90,000 to 120,000 clones listed, under 95% were seen once; the top ten hold approximately 22%. The origin of this receptor is an adult in good health. The J gene is TRBJ1-5, the V gene TRBV15; D remains ambiguous. Sequenced here: peripheral blood, sampled on day 0 of AZD1222 vaccination. The CDR3 loop reads CATGRTQQNQPQHF. CDR3 nucleotide sequence: TGTGCCACTGGACGGACTCAGCAAAATCAGCCCCAGCATTTT. The full variable domain, rest sourced from reference TRBV15 and TRBJ1-5, is DAMVIQNPRYQVTQFGKPVTLSCSQTLNHNVMYWYQQKSSQAPKLLFHYYDKDFNNEADTPDNFQSRRPNTSFCFLDIRSPGLGDTAMYLCATGRTQQNQPQHFGDGTRLSIL.